The rows below give T cell receptor beta chains drawn from one sample of a study of monozygotic twins with inflammatory bowel disease. TCRdb reprocessed the 5' RACE reads and reports one entry per CDR3 protein, with no DNA. This sample contains just over 300,000 distinct CDR3 sequences. The sample comprised blood. Receptors originate from a human donor with ulcerative colitis or Crohn's disease, or a healthy co-twin of an affected twin (not recorded which). Both conserved end residues are part of each CDR3. The order of the fields is V gene, J gene, CDR3 protein.

>TRBV15|TRBJ2-7
CATSRGGTDSYEQYF
>TRBV10-3|TRBJ2-1
CAISDPLAGGTYNEQFF
>TRBV10-3|TRBJ2-5
CAISEATTGVGETQYF
>TRBV28|TRBJ2-6
CASTRGSTGANVLTF
>TRBV24-1|TRBJ2-1
CATSDAGGRNEQFF
>TRBV5-1|TRBJ2-1
CASIGAGIGNEQFF
>TRBV29-1|TRBJ2-1
CSVEWRAYNEQFF
>TRBV4-3|TRBJ2-1
CASSQDSLPHTTNEQFF
>TRBV11-1|TRBJ2-5
CASSYRGQGVIIWEETQYF
>TRBV4-3|TRBJ2-1
CASSQDQASGNEQFF
>TRBV7-2|TRBJ1-6
CASSSQGASSPLHF
>TRBV29-1|TRBJ2-3
CSVNLPGGATDTQYF
>TRBV9|TRBJ2-5
CASSVSARMETQYF
>TRBV6-1|TRBJ1-5
CASSRRDRGGPQHF
>TRBV12-3/TRBV12-4|TRBJ2-6
CASSVTRSSGANVLTF
>TRBV12-3/TRBV12-4|TRBJ1-2
CASREGTINYGYTF
>TRBV14|TRBJ2-7
CASSQVMTGDREQYF
>TRBV15|TRBJ2-3
CATSRAWQGGADTQYF
>TRBV9|TRBJ1-4
CASSVEVTQQKLFF
>TRBV5-1|TRBJ2-1
CASSLAGGSSYNEQFF
>TRBV7-9|TRBJ2-1
CASSWRSGENNEQFF
>TRBV27|TRBJ2-7
CASSLQGIVQTGQYF
>TRBV3-1|TRBJ2-2
CASSQVHYVSGGELFF
>TRBV5-1|TRBJ2-7
CASSFPHAGFSEQYF
>TRBV7-2|TRBJ1-5
CASSLTTLLNQPQHF
>TRBV7-2|TRBJ2-3
CASSPAPGGRSTDTQYF
>TRBV28|TRBJ2-2
CASSLPGTRTGELFF
>TRBV4-2|TRBJ2-7
CASSQGVAETYEQYF
>TRBV20-1|TRBJ2-3
CSAIREQRVVTDTQYF
>TRBV24-1|TRBJ2-3
CATSDLSNSTDTQYF
>TRBV6-2/TRBV6-3|TRBJ1-5
CASSSGQGARQPQHF
>TRBV20-1|TRBJ2-7
CSARDRSMGRISVYEQYF
>TRBV20-1|TRBJ1-3
CSAPHPGSGNTIYF
>TRBV7-2|TRBJ2-1
CASSLSQGTEQFF
>TRBV6-1|TRBJ1-1
CASSLQDTEAFF
>TRBV20-1|TRBJ2-7
CSADRGLYEQYF
>TRBV20-1|TRBJ2-1
CSALLPGELIFF
>TRBV12-3/TRBV12-4|TRBJ2-5
CASSFREIETQYF
>TRBV11-2|TRBJ2-3
CASSFGGTSRTQADTQYF
>TRBV7-9|TRBJ1-2
CASRSDSRGNGYTF
>TRBV20-1|TRBJ2-3
CSASGTSGWGSDTQYF